This T cell receptor beta chain was recorded in a study of blood T cells in healthy people across ages. Each donor gave ten milliliters of peripheral blood. The junction had 5 bases not matched to a gene; V was cut back by 4 bases and J by 0 bases. Germline assignment: CDR1 DFQATT and CDR2 SNEGSKA (reference sequence). This CDR3 spans 14 amino acids. A second about 6 to 12 cycle PCR used barcoded and J-beta primers. TCRdb processed the 5' RACE reads anew with MiXCR; each CDR3 protein has one entry. The profile shows 1.4 million to 1.5 million distinct CDR3 sequences, roughly 40% of them singletons. The sequencing sample was made of blood. This chain links TRBV20-1 with TRBJ2-7; 8 bases fit TRBD2. This TCR was sampled from a woman in her late teens or twenties in good health. The CDR3 DNA reads TGCAGTGCTACGAGCGGGAGAAACTCCTACGAGCAGTACTTC. Protein: CSATSGRNSYEQYF.